Presented here are 22 T cell receptor beta chains from one specimen sequenced in a study of CD8 T cells in ankylosing spondylitis. No antigens are known for them. TCRdb passed the 5' RACE reads through MiXCR, listing each CDR3 protein once. The table records over 400,000 distinct CDR3 sequences, 20% to 30% of them present only once. Study findings and constraints: A TCR beta motif of several highly homologous variants seemed to mark ankylosing spondylitis blood.

The sequenced material came from blood, either unsorted or a sorted T cell fraction (not recorded which). Receptors originate from a male donor with ankylosing spondylitis.

The rearrangement links TRBV10-3 to TRBJ2-7; TRBD2 is a possible D gene (6 bases). V was clipped by 10 bases and J by 1 base, with 14 bases between them. This CDR3 has 13 amino acids. Per germline, CDR1 ENHRY and CDR2 SYGVKD. The CDR3 nucleotides are TGTGCCAACCCCCCCGGGAGTTCCTACGAGCAGTACGTC. The encoded protein is CANPPGSSYEQYV.

The chain links TRBV5-1 to TRBJ1-4; 8 bases map to TRBD1. V was pared by 4 bases and J by 8 bases, with 7 bases of the junction left unmatched. CDR1 is SGHRS and CDR2 is YFSETQ in the germline V gene. The CDR3 extends over 14 amino acids. CDR3 residues: CASSQGQGEEKLFF. Here the CDR3 DNA reads TGCGCCAGCAGCCAAGGACAGGGAGAGGAAAAACTGTTTTTT.

This clonotype was seen a few times. The genes are TRBV12-3 or TRBV12-4 and TRBJ1-5; no clear D. Trimming removed 5 bases at V and 4 bases at J, with 9 bases between. The CDR3 loop spans 13 amino acids. The DNA of the CDR3 is TGTGCCAGCAGTCCTATGGGGAATCAGCCCCAGCATTTT. This codes for CASSPMGNQPQHF.

The chain uses TRBV20-1 and TRBJ2-1; a possible D gene is TRBD1 (5 bases). The CDR3 length is 14 residues. V shed 3 bases and J shed 5 bases, with 14 bases lying between them. Germline-derived CDR1 and CDR2 are DFQATT and SNEGSKA (reference sequence). For the CDR3, the DNA is TGCAGTGCTAGCAAAGGGGCTACGAACAATGAGCAGTTCTTC. As protein: CSASKGATNNEQFF.

V gene TRBV6-1 combines with J gene TRBJ1-2; D is possibly TRBD1 (6 bases). The germline V and J ends were trimmed by 8 bases and 1 base, with 17 bases remaining between them. Germline V gives CDR1 MNHNS, CDR2 SASEGT. The CDR3 extends over 15 amino acids. The CDR3 is CASASPGAHNYGYTF. The CDR3 region has the DNA TGTGCCAGCGCCTCGCCAGGGGCCCATAACTATGGCTACACCTTC.

This clonotype has only a few counts. The V and J genes are TRBV29-1 and TRBJ1-2; D gene uncertain. Germline-derived CDR1 and CDR2 are SQVTM and ANQGSEA. CDR3 length: 11 amino acids. Trimming took 5 bases from V and 4 from J, leaving 8 bases between them. CDR3 amino acids: CSVTTSYGYTF. The CDR3 bases are TGCAGCGTTACGACCAGCTATGGCTACACCTTC.

This clonotype has just a few counts. The chain employs TRBV11-2 and TRBJ1-2; 7 bases align to TRBD1. The CDR3 has 15 amino acids. The trim removed 0 bases at V and 8 bases at J, leaving 9 bases unmatched. Germline V gene sequence: CDR1 SGHAT, CDR2 FQNNGV. The CDR3 DNA reads TGTGCCAGCAGCTTAGATCATGGGACAGCTCACGGCTACACCTTC. Translation gives CASSLDHGTAHGYTF.

This clonotype was detected only a few times. This sequence joins TRBV4-1 and TRBJ1-6; TRBD1 matches at 7 bases. Germline V gene data show CDR1 as MGHRA and CDR2 as YSYEKL. The J segment lost 12 bases and the V segment lost 5 bases, leaving 19 bases of the junction unmatched. This CDR3 spans 17 amino acids. CDR3 region: CASSYNKFGQGDRPLHF. CDR3 in DNA: TGCGCCAGCAGCTACAATAAATTTGGCCAGGGGGACAGACCCCTCCACTTT.

This clonotype showed up just a few times. The genes are TRBV12-3 or TRBV12-4 and TRBJ2-1; 8 bases are a match to TRBD2. With V trimmed by 2 bases and J by 7 bases, 7 bases remained unmatched. The CDR3 is 15 residues long. In nucleotides, the CDR3 is TGTGCCAGCAGTTTAATGTCTAGCGGGTTAAATGAGCAGTTCTTC. As protein: CASSLMSSGLNEQFF.

This clonotype was seen only a few times. The chain recombines TRBV5-6 with TRBJ2-5, with D unclear. The V and J ends lost 0 bases and 7 bases respectively, with 13 bases between them. Germline V lookup: CDR1 SGHDT, CDR2 YYEEEE. The CDR3 has 14 amino acids. CDR3 region: CASSLVGNRGTQYF. The CDR3 DNA reads as TGTGCCAGCAGCTTGGTTGGCAACAGAGGGACCCAGTACTTC.

In its sample, this clonotype was seen a few times. The CDR3 nucleotides are TGTGCCAGCAGCCCCGGCGCTGTCGAGCAGTACTTC. Translated, it gives CASSPGAVEQYF. V gene TRBV3-1 combines with J gene TRBJ2-7; D not resolved. The CDR3 has 12 residues. The V gene lost 4 bases and the J gene lost 6 bases, with 10 bases spanning the gap. Germline loops: CDR1 LGHDT, CDR2 YNNKEL (reference sequence).

This chain connects TRBV15 to TRBJ1-4; D uncertain. Trimming stripped 1 base from V and 8 bases from J, with 8 bases between. The CDR3 covers 13 residues. CDR1 and CDR2 (germline): LNHNV, YYDKDF (reference sequence). In DNA, the CDR3 is TGTGCCACCAGCAGAGTTGGTCTCGAAAAACTGTTTTTT. This encodes CATSRVGLEKLFF. Full variable domain (outside the CDR3, taken from reference TRBV15 and TRBJ1-4): DAMVIQNPRYQVTQFGKPVTLSCSQTLNHNVMYWYQQKSSQAPKLLFHYYDKDFNNEADTPDNFQSRRPNTSFCFLDIRSPGLGDTAMYLCATSRVGLEKLFFGSGTQLSVL.

This clonotype showed up many times. The chain recombines TRBV7-9 with TRBJ2-2; TRBD1 matches at 8 bases. Germline CDR1 is SEHNR and CDR2 is FQNEAQ (reference sequence). The CDR3 extends over 14 amino acids. The V and J ends lost 5 bases and 6 bases, in that order; junction bases with no gene match: 5. CDR3 loop: CASSRRTGSGELFF. CDR3 nucleotide sequence: TGTGCCAGCAGCCGCCGGACAGGGTCCGGGGAGCTGTTTTTT.

V gene TRBV6-2 or TRBV6-3 combines with J gene TRBJ1-2; 7 bases align to TRBD1. Germline V gene sequence: CDR1 MNHEY, CDR2 SVGEGT. Germline trimming cut 4 bases from V and 1 base from J; bases unmatched to any gene: 3. CDR3 length: 14 residues. Written as DNA, the CDR3 is TGTGCCAGCAGTTCCTACAGGGGTAACTATGGCTACACCTTC. Its protein is CASSSYRGNYGYTF.

This chain joins TRBV30 and TRBJ1-1, with TRBD1 matching 8 bases. Germline-derived CDR1 and CDR2 are GTSNPN and SVGIG (reference sequence). CDR3 length: 13 residues. V dropped 1 base and J dropped 4; count of bases not matched to a gene: 2. CDR3 region: CAWSATGGTEAFF. The CDR3 DNA sequence: TGTGCCTGGAGTGCCACAGGGGGCACTGAAGCTTTCTTT.

The DNA of the CDR3 is TGCAGCGTGGGGGAACAGCCCCAGCATTTT. Translating gives CSVGEQPQHF. V usage is TRBV29-1 and J usage is TRBJ1-5, with D possibly matching TRBD1 (5 bases). The germline V gene encodes CDR1 SQVTM and CDR2 ANQGSEA. The CDR3 extends over 10 amino acids. V gave up 6 bases and J gave up 7 bases, with 7 bases separating them.

This clonotype was seen a few times. The genes are TRBV9 and TRBJ2-1, with D perhaps matching TRBD1 (5 bases). From germline, CDR1 is SGDLS and CDR2 YYNGEE. The CDR3 extends over 13 amino acids. Trimming took 2 bases from V and 5 from J, leaving 8 bases between them. The CDR3 protein is CASSVRQNNEQFF. The CDR3 nucleotides are TGTGCCAGCAGCGTCCGACAGAACAATGAGCAGTTCTTC.

A few counts support this clonotype. The chain recombines TRBV5-1 with TRBJ2-2, with D uncertain. In germline, CDR1 is SGHRS, CDR2 YFSETQ. The V end was cut by 4 bases, the J end by 7 bases, with 11 bases between. This CDR3 is built from 13 residues. The CDR3 DNA follows: TGCGCCAGCAGCCTACTGGTGGGCGGGGAGCTGTTTTTT. Its translation: CASSLLVGGELFF.

This clonotype appeared a few times. V and J are TRBV12-3 or TRBV12-4 and TRBJ2-2, with TRBD1 as a possible D gene (6 bases). This CDR3 contains 16 residues. V was cut by 0 bases and J by 3 bases, with 11 bases left in between. The CDR3 protein is CASSLAPQGYTGELFF. Here the CDR3 DNA reads TGTGCCAGCAGTTTAGCTCCACAGGGTTACACCGGGGAGCTGTTTTTT.

This clonotype was counted a few times. The CDR3 bases are TGTGCCAGCAGCTTGAATACGTGGGCCTACGAGCAGTACTTC. Protein sequence: CASSLNTWAYEQYF. The chain joins TRBV5-5 to TRBJ2-7; D is unresolved. CDR3 length: 14 residues. The germline V gene encodes CDR1 SGHKS and CDR2 YYEKEE (reference sequence). Deletions cut 1 base from V and 2 bases from J, with 10 bases between.

This clonotype was seen only a few times. The chain carries TRBV7-9 and TRBJ1-3; TRBD1 might be the D (5 bases). CDR3 length equals 16 residues. With 3 bases removed from V and 0 bases from J, the gap between germline ends came to 12 bases. Germline V gene data show CDR1 as SEHNR and CDR2 as FQNEAQ (reference sequence). CDR3 amino acids: CASSFSTVTSGNTIYF. The CDR3 coding sequence is TGTGCCAGCAGCTTTTCGACAGTTACCTCTGGAAACACCATATATTTT. The variable domain in full, with the rest retrieved from reference TRBV7-9 and TRBJ1-3, is DTGVSQNPRHKITKRGQNVTFRCDPISEHNRLYWYRQTLGQGPEFLTYFQNEAQLEKSRLLSDRFSAERPKGSFSTLEIQRTEQGDSAMYLCASSFSTVTSGNTIYFGEGSWLTVV.

The CDR3 bases are TGTGCCAGCTCACCAAAGGCCAGGGGTAACACTGAAGCTTTCTTT. It encodes CASSPKARGNTEAFF. The chain links TRBV18 to TRBJ1-1, with a weak D call TRBD1 (6 bases). Trimming left V 2 bases short and J 2 bases short, with 12 bases between. CDR3 length: 15 residues. Germline-derived CDR1 and CDR2 are KGHSH and LQKENI.